Listed below are T cell receptor beta chains from one sample, sequenced in a study of cytomegalovirus exposure and HLA in healthy donors. The protocol was immunoSEQ multiplex PCR, while the TCRdb copy is restricted to in-frame clones and leaves out a portion. The repertoire has more than 150,000 clones, almost 85% of them found once; the top ten carry about 0.25%. The source material was PBMCs. The receptors derive from a boy younger than 18 in good health and CMV-seronegative. Both conserved end residues are part of each CDR3. D genes are given only for firm matches. Expanded clones are given a class, and other clones once, few, many or no size at all.

abundance	v_gene	d_gene	j_gene	CDR3nt	CDR3aa
-	TRBV5-1	TRBD2	TRBJ2-1	TGCGCCAGCAGCTTGGGTATGACTAGCGGGGGGGCCATGAGGAATGAGCAGTTCTTC	CASSLGMTSGGAMRNEQFF
-	TRBV4-1	TRBD1	TRBJ1-4	TGCGCCAGCAGCCCCTTGAGGGACAGTGATTTCGAAAAACTGTTTTTT	CASSPLRDSDFEKLFF
-	TRBV5-1	-	TRBJ2-5	TGCGCCAGCAGCGTAGGACACAACTTACAAGAGACCCAGTACTTC	CASSVGHNLQETQYF
-	TRBV25-1	-	TRBJ1-1	TGTGCCAGCAGGCTACTGAACACTGAAGCTTTCTTT	CASRLLNTEAFF
-	TRBV7-2	-	TRBJ2-1	TGTGCCAGCAGCGGAACAGGGTCTTCTGAGCAGTTCTTC	CASSGTGSSEQFF
-	TRBV5-4	TRBD1	TRBJ1-1	TGTGCCAGCAGCTTCAGACAGGGGCTGAACACTGAAGCTTTCTTT	CASSFRQGLNTEAFF
few	TRBV6-5	-	TRBJ2-5	TGTGCCAGCAGTTACGGTGGTTGGGCGGGAGAGACCCAGTACTTC	CASSYGGWAGETQYF
-	TRBV11-2	-	TRBJ2-7	TGTGCCAGCAGCTTAGGGGATGGAGGAGTTTACGAGCAGTACTTC	CASSLGDGGVYEQYF
-	TRBV11-2	TRBD1	TRBJ1-4	TGTGCCAGCAGTTCTGGACAGGGTGGATATGAAAAACTGTTTTTT	CASSSGQGGYEKLFF
once	TRBV6-5	-	TRBJ1-1	TGTGCCAGCAGTTACGGAGGGACTGAAGCTTTCTTT	CASSYGGTEAFF
-	TRBV11-2	-	TRBJ1-6	TGTGCCAGCAGCTGGGAACCGGGTGCGGGATCACCCCTCCACTTT	CASSWEPGAGSPLHF
few	TRBV5-1	TRBD2	TRBJ2-1	TGCGCCAGCAGCACCGGACTAGCGGGGACCTACAATGAGCAGTTCTTC	CASSTGLAGTYNEQFF
once	TRBV27	TRBD1	TRBJ1-5	TGTGCCAGCGGGGACAGGGGCGTTAGGTATAGCAATCAGCCCCAGCATTTT	CASGDRGVRYSNQPQHF
-	TRBV10-2	-	TRBJ1-4	TGCGCCAGCAGTGAGTCGAATCCCGGGTATGAAAAACTGTTTTTT	CASSESNPGYEKLFF
-	TRBV5-5	-	TRBJ1-1	TGTGCCAGCAGCTTGGGTCAGGGGTGGACTGAAGCTTTCTTT	CASSLGQGWTEAFF
-	TRBV7-9	-	TRBJ2-2	TGTGCCAGCAGCTTAGCGGGTGCGGTCAACACCGGGGAGCTGTTTTTT	CASSLAGAVNTGELFF
-	TRBV5-1	TRBD2	TRBJ2-5	TGCGCCAGCAGCTCCGGGAGGGGAGAAGAGACCCAGTACTTC	CASSSGRGEETQYF
-	TRBV11-2	TRBD2	TRBJ2-1	TGTGCCAGCAGCCACAGACTAGCGGGGGGTCTGAGCTCCTACAATGAGCAGTTCTTC	CASSHRLAGGLSSYNEQFF
-	TRBV29-1	-	TRBJ2-1	TGCAGCGTATCTCCTCACCGGACCGGGTCCTCGGGGAGTGAGCAGTTCTTC	CSVSPHRTGSSGSEQFF
-	TRBV27	-	TRBJ1-6	TGTGCCAGCAGTGATACAGGGTATGCACCCCTCCACTTT	CASSDTGYAPLHF
-	TRBV2	-	TRBJ2-7	TGTGCCAGCACCAGAGGCGCCTACGAGCAGTACTTC	CASTRGAYEQYF
-	TRBV10-3	-	TRBJ1-1	TGTGCCATCCGAGGGAAGGGCACAATGAACACTGAAGCTTTCTTT	CAIRGKGTMNTEAFF
-	TRBV19	-	TRBJ2-5	TGTGCCAGTAGCCAGGGGGGAGAGACCCAGTACTTC	CASSQGGETQYF
-	TRBV4-1	-	TRBJ1-6	TGCGCCAGCAGCCAAGTTAGCACAGGTTATTCACCCCTCCACTTT	CASSQVSTGYSPLHF
-	TRBV7-6	-	TRBJ1-1	TGTGCCAGCAGCCTAGGAGGGCGCACTGAAGCTTTCTTT	CASSLGGRTEAFF
-	TRBV5-6	-	TRBJ2-5	TGTGCCAGCAGCTTCCGGGAGACCCAGTACTTC	CASSFRETQYF
-	TRBV7-2	TRBD2	TRBJ2-7	TGTGCCAGCAGCTCACGAGGGACTAGCGGCTACGAGCAGTACTTC	CASSSRGTSGYEQYF
-	TRBV7-3	-	TRBJ2-2	TGTGCCAGCAGCCAGGGAACCGGGGAGCTGTTTTTT	CASSQGTGELFF
-	TRBV11-3	TRBD1	TRBJ2-6	TGTGCCAGCAGCCCAGGGACAGGTTCAGGCTCTGGGGCCAACGTCCTGACTTTC	CASSPGTGSGSGANVLTF
-	TRBV12-5	TRBD1	TRBJ2-2	TGTGCTAGTGGTCTAGGGACAGGGGACATACTTCCGAACACCGGGGAGCTGTTTTTT	CASGLGTGDILPNTGELFF
-	TRBV28	-	TRBJ2-7	TGTGCCAGCAGTTCCCCGACGGACTTATACGAGCAGTACTTC	CASSSPTDLYEQYF
-	TRBV5-8	TRBD1	TRBJ2-1	TGTGCCAGCAGCCCAACCCCGACAGGGACAGTGCTCCATGAGCAGTTCTTC	CASSPTPTGTVLHEQFF
-	TRBV30	-	TRBJ1-4	TGTGCCTGGAGTGTACGGGTAAATGAAAAACTGTTTTTT	CAWSVRVNEKLFF
-	TRBV5-1	TRBD1	TRBJ2-1	TGCGCCAGCAGCTCGACAGGGGAAGGGGTCGGTGAGCAGTTCTTC	CASSSTGEGVGEQFF
-	TRBV28	-	TRBJ2-7	TGTGCCAGCTTGGGCGGGACCTACGAGCAGTACTTC	CASLGGTYEQYF
-	TRBV4-3	TRBD1	TRBJ2-3	TGCGCCAGCAGGCCCGGGACAGGGGACCCAGATACGCAGTATTTT	CASRPGTGDPDTQYF
-	TRBV13	TRBD1	TRBJ2-1	TGTGCCAGCAGCCGCGTCCGGGACAGGGGGTGGTTTGAGCAGTTCTTC	CASSRVRDRGWFEQFF
-	TRBV6-4	-	TRBJ2-5	TGTGCCAGCAGTTCACCCAATGCCGAGGAGACCCAGTACTTC	CASSSPNAEETQYF
-	TRBV4-1	-	TRBJ2-7	TGCGCCAGCAGCCAACGATACAGCTACGAGCAGTACTTC	CASSQRYSYEQYF
-	TRBV13	-	TRBJ1-2	TGTGCCAGCAACGCGAATCTTGGAGGGCCCTATGGCTACACCTTC	CASNANLGGPYGYTF